This T cell receptor (beta chain) was captured in a study of CD8+ T cells in alopecia areata. The CDR3 extends over 14 amino acids. Trimming took 3 bases from V and 6 from J, leaving 12 bases between them. Germline CDR1 is LNHDA and CDR2 is SQIVND (reference sequence). Concerning this clone: Its antigen remains unidentified.

Starting from PBMCs, sorting isolated CD4+ and CD8+ T cells. Study-wide points: There were also resident alphabeta T cells of normal skin sequenced in scalp samples.

RNA, once extracted, was reverse transcribed into cDNA for use as the sequencing template. TCRdb's table, derived via immunoSEQ multiplex PCR, lists solely in-frame clones and lacks some. The sample lists 150,000 to 200,000 clones, 50% to 70% occurring once. The chain joins TRBV19 to TRBJ1-5; possible D gene TRBD1, 5 bases. The receptor's source is a human donor with alopecia areata. The starting material was CD4+ T cells sorted from blood, obtained at week 0. The CDR3 loop reads CASSIRDRGQPQHF. The CDR3 DNA follows: TGTGCCAGTAGTATCCGGGATAGGGGTCAGCCCCAGCATTTT. Combining the CDR3 with reference TRBV19 and TRBJ1-5 gives the whole variable domain DGGITQSPKYLFRKEGQNVTLSCEQNLNHDAMYWYRQDPGQGLRLIYYSQIVNDFQKGDIAEGYSVSREKKESFPLTVTSAQKNPTAFYLCASSIRDRGQPQHFGDGTRLSIL.